The 9 T cell receptor beta chains given below trace back to one sample, sequenced in a study of shared clonotypes between healthy human individuals. TCRdb's copy holds only in-frame clones and misses some; the assay was immunoSEQ multiplex PCR. Among a few million clones listed, roughly nine tenths were seen once. The sequencing sample was made of naive CD4+ T cells sorted from blood. Subset specified: CD45RA+ positively selected. The receptors here all came from a man aged 18 to 30 in good health.

The J gene is TRBJ1-4, the V gene TRBV21-1; the table's D call of TRBD1 was not tested on the DNA. TRBV21-1 is a known pseudogene. This CDR3 spans 14 amino acids. CDR3: CASSRDRVDEKLFF. CDR3 sequence (DNA): TGTGCCAGCAGTAGGGACAGGGTGGATGAAAAACTGTTTTTT.

CDR3 residues: CASTRPPTAGNTIYF. The CDR3 DNA reads TGTGCCAGCACAAGACCTCCCACCGCGGGAAACACCATATATTTT. The V and J genes are TRBV6-1 and TRBJ1-3; D not resolved. The CDR3 sequence is 15 residues long. Per the germline V gene, CDR1 is MNHNS and CDR2 is SASEGT. The V end lost 7 bases, the J end lost 4 bases, and 17 bases lay between the germline ends.

This clone was seen many times. This chain links TRBV5-1 with TRBJ1-1; a possible D gene is TRBD1 (5 bases). Trimming left V 3 bases short and J 6 bases short, with 15 bases between. CDR1 and CDR2 (germline): SGHRS, YFSETQ. CDR3 size: 14 residues. The CDR3 DNA reads TGCGCCAGCAGCTCCAGACAGAGTAACGCTGAAGCTTTCTTT. Its protein is CASSSRQSNAEAFF.

The rearrangement uses TRBV28 and TRBJ1-1; 12 nucleotides line up with TRBD1. The CDR3 sequence is 14 residues long. From germline, CDR1 is MDHEN and CDR2 SYDVKM. The trim removed 10 bases at V and 6 bases at J, leaving 9 bases unmatched. The CDR3 bases are TGTGCCACCTTCTGGGGGACAGGGGGCCCTGAAGCTTTCTTT. Translation gives CATFWGTGGPEAFF.

The chain employs TRBV9 and TRBJ2-7; no firm D call. CDR3 length: 16 residues. Germline loops: CDR1 SGDLS, CDR2 YYNGEE. V dropped 4 bases and J dropped 0 bases, with 17 bases sitting between them. This chain's CDR3 is CASSPTPSSSSYEQYF. In DNA, the CDR3 is TGTGCCAGCAGCCCCACCCCCAGCTCCAGCTCCTACGAGCAGTACTTC.

Written as DNA, the CDR3 is TGCGCCAGCAGTCTTGGACGGACGAACTATGGCTACACCTTC. It translates to CASSLGRTNYGYTF. This chain links TRBV10-2 with TRBJ1-2; D is undetermined. The CDR3 runs 14 residues. V was trimmed by 5 bases and J by 2 bases, leaving 12 bases between them. Looked up from germline, CDR1 is WSHSY and CDR2 is SAAADI.

This clone was recorded once. This sequence joins TRBV4-1 and TRBJ2-7, with 9 bases lining up with TRBD2. CDR1 is MGHRA and CDR2 is YSYEKL in the germline V gene. The CDR3 has 18 amino acids. V lost 4 bases and J lost 0; bases outside the gene matches: 13. For the CDR3, the DNA is TGCGCCAGCAGCCCTCGAATTAGCGGGGGCCACCTCTCCTACGAGCAGTACTTC. Amino acids: CASSPRISGGHLSYEQYF.

Concerning this clone: Other DNA sequences in the sample encode the same CDR3. The chain is built from TRBV30 and TRBJ2-7; D is unresolved. V was shortened by 0 bases and J by 4 bases, with 4 bases between the two germline ends. This CDR3 comprises 11 residues. CDR1 is GTSNPN and CDR2 is SVGIG in the germline V gene (reference sequence). CDR3 residues: CAWSVTYEQYF. In nucleotides, the CDR3 is TGTGCCTGGAGTGTAACGTACGAGCAGTACTTC.

The chain employs TRBV5-1 and TRBJ1-6, with D possibly TRBD1 on 6 matching bases. With 0 bases removed from V and 8 bases from J, the gap between germline ends came to 15 bases. CDR1 is SGHRS, CDR2 YFSETQ, per germline. The CDR3 length is 16 residues. The CDR3 DNA sequence: TGCGCCAGCAGCTTGGCGGGGGCCCAAGTAGATTCACCCCTCCACTTT. It yields the protein CASSLAGAQVDSPLHF.